This TCR beta chain derives from a study of blood T cell repertoires in COVID-19. For the study at large: Donors in the United States, Italy and Spain gave samples during acute or convalescent COVID-19.

Donors were grouped by their self-reported clinical history. Per the original data handling: By means of reference gene primer amplification, nucleated cell counts were estimated. Measured with immunoSEQ multiplex PCR; TCRdb has only the in-frame clones, and not every one. Clone size and the V and J calls come from that table; the DNA yielded D and trimming. The sample holds 200,000 to 250,000 clones; roughly 90% are singletons and the top ten take over 6%. Trimming removed 2 bases from V and 2 bases from J; junction bases left unmatched: 4. CDR3 size: 15 residues. CDR1 is MGHDK and CDR2 is SYGVNS in the germline V gene.

This receptor was identified in a young woman with acute COVID-19. The chain couples TRBV25-1 to TRBJ2-3, with 7 nucleotides matching TRBD2. What was sequenced was PBMCs or T cells enriched from blood (not recorded which). For the CDR3, the DNA is TGTGCCAGCAGTGAACAGCGGGGACCCACAGATACGCAGTATTTT. Protein: CASSEQRGPTDTQYF. Full variable domain (rest looked up from reference TRBV25-1 and TRBJ2-3): EADIYQTPRYLVIGTGKKITLECSQTMGHDKMYWYQQDPGMELHLIHYSYGVNSTEKGDLSSESTVSRIRTEHFPLTLESARPSHTSQYLCASSEQRGPTDTQYFGPGTRLTVL.